This is a list of T cell receptor beta chains from one sample in a study of early stage breast cancer tumors. The assay was immunoSEQ multiplex PCR, and TCRdb's table has in-frame clones only and misses some. The sample carries about 6,300 clones, 73% recorded once. The source material was normal breast tissue next to the tumor. These receptors were obtained from a person aged 40-50 years with breast cancer. The conserved cysteine and the conserved F or W are not part of the CDR3 here. Part of the rows lack a size; the others show once, few, many or a class for expanded clones.

v_gene: TRBV19; j_gene: TRBJ1-1; abundance: NA; CDR3aa: ASSKGGDTEAF
v_gene: TRBV7-8; j_gene: TRBJ2-1; abundance: NA; CDR3aa: ASSFGTSGYNEQF
v_gene: TRBV11-2; j_gene: TRBJ2-5; abundance: NA; CDR3aa: ASSQYHRSKETQY
v_gene: TRBV7-9; j_gene: TRBJ1-3; abundance: NA; CDR3aa: ASSPRVRSGNTIY
v_gene: TRBV7-9; j_gene: TRBJ2-1; abundance: NA; CDR3aa: ASSQVSYNEQF
v_gene: TRBV6-1; j_gene: TRBJ2-3; abundance: NA; CDR3aa: ASSDGDSPRGGTQY
v_gene: TRBV11-2; j_gene: TRBJ2-5; abundance: NA; CDR3aa: ASSYSLSQETQY
v_gene: TRBV7-9; j_gene: TRBJ2-7; abundance: NA; CDR3aa: ASSDGGGNYEQY
v_gene: TRBV19; j_gene: TRBJ2-3; abundance: NA; CDR3aa: ASSIAARSTDTQY
v_gene: TRBV19; j_gene: TRBJ2-2; abundance: once; CDR3aa: ASSILAGVPGELF
v_gene: TRBV19; j_gene: TRBJ2-7; abundance: once; CDR3aa: ASSRSGSPLGEQY
v_gene: TRBV5-1; j_gene: TRBJ2-3; abundance: once; CDR3aa: ASSFILGGTDTQY
v_gene: TRBV10-3; j_gene: TRBJ1-2; abundance: few; CDR3aa: AIRQGGPYGYT
v_gene: TRBV18; j_gene: TRBJ1-5; abundance: NA; CDR3aa: ASHSRDSLRPQPQH
v_gene: TRBV4-1; j_gene: TRBJ2-1; abundance: NA; CDR3aa: ASSQEGYGTSGYNEQF
v_gene: TRBV6-1; j_gene: TRBJ1-3; abundance: once; CDR3aa: ASSVSGAISGNTIY
v_gene: TRBV9; j_gene: TRBJ2-3; abundance: NA; CDR3aa: ASNRGGLGTDTQY
v_gene: TRBV5-4; j_gene: TRBJ1-2; abundance: NA; CDR3aa: ASSRTYMGDGYT
v_gene: TRBV6-6; j_gene: TRBJ2-5; abundance: NA; CDR3aa: ASRDPGAETQY
v_gene: TRBV9; j_gene: TRBJ1-3; abundance: NA; CDR3aa: ASSVTPDNSGNTIY
v_gene: TRBV19; j_gene: TRBJ2-2; abundance: NA; CDR3aa: ASSISKQATGELF
v_gene: TRBV7-9; j_gene: TRBJ2-7; abundance: NA; CDR3aa: ASSPPLGLAGYEQY
v_gene: TRBV13; j_gene: TRBJ2-7; abundance: NA; CDR3aa: ASSPTLAGEQY
v_gene: TRBV27; j_gene: TRBJ1-2; abundance: NA; CDR3aa: ASSSGGYGYT
v_gene: TRBV10-3; j_gene: TRBJ1-4; abundance: NA; CDR3aa: AIRERTNEKLF
v_gene: TRBV5-6; j_gene: TRBJ2-1; abundance: NA; CDR3aa: ASSRRDRGFYNEQF
v_gene: TRBV15; j_gene: TRBJ2-3; abundance: NA; CDR3aa: ATSRDLGGSQY
v_gene: TRBV6-6; j_gene: TRBJ1-1; abundance: NA; CDR3aa: ASSVGTTTEAF
v_gene: TRBV29-1; j_gene: TRBJ2-3; abundance: NA; CDR3aa: SVEDRLATSTDTQY
v_gene: TRBV7-2; j_gene: TRBJ2-3; abundance: NA; CDR3aa: ASSLAVFGGSDLLGADTQY
v_gene: TRBV11-2; j_gene: TRBJ2-6; abundance: NA; CDR3aa: ASRGVSGANVLT
v_gene: TRBV6-5; j_gene: TRBJ1-4; abundance: NA; CDR3aa: ASSYSGANEKLF
v_gene: TRBV6-6; j_gene: TRBJ1-5; abundance: NA; CDR3aa: ASSYRERRNQPQH
v_gene: TRBV10-1; j_gene: TRBJ2-7; abundance: few; CDR3aa: ASSSGTGAEQY
v_gene: TRBV30; j_gene: TRBJ2-7; abundance: NA; CDR3aa: AWRTAGNSYEQY
v_gene: TRBV19; j_gene: TRBJ2-7; abundance: few; CDR3aa: ASSMVLAGAGEQY
v_gene: TRBV11-3; j_gene: TRBJ2-2; abundance: NA; CDR3aa: ASSLDRTSGELF
v_gene: TRBV5-1; j_gene: TRBJ2-1; abundance: NA; CDR3aa: ASSRLLDDEQF
v_gene: TRBV7-9; j_gene: TRBJ2-3; abundance: NA; CDR3aa: ASSLEVFTDTQY
v_gene: TRBV27; j_gene: TRBJ1-1; abundance: NA; CDR3aa: ASSLQGFSHTEAF
v_gene: TRBV11-2; j_gene: TRBJ2-1; abundance: NA; CDR3aa: ASSFGTSGYNEQF
v_gene: TRBV23-1; j_gene: TRBJ2-5; abundance: NA; CDR3aa: ASSQSGDRGEETQY
v_gene: TRBV19; j_gene: TRBJ1-5; abundance: NA; CDR3aa: ASSKGGGNQPQH
v_gene: TRBV15; j_gene: TRBJ2-2; abundance: few; CDR3aa: ATSRDLAVAGGSGELF
v_gene: TRBV7-9; j_gene: TRBJ1-2; abundance: few; CDR3aa: ASSFWQGNGYT
v_gene: TRBV7-9; j_gene: TRBJ2-2; abundance: NA; CDR3aa: ASSLGTSTGELF
v_gene: TRBV27; j_gene: TRBJ1-5; abundance: NA; CDR3aa: ASRPLGTGRFNSNQPQH